This TCR beta chain was profiled in a study of T cell responses to AZD1222 COVID-19 vaccine. With regard to this clone: No antigen is known for it.

Sequencing used immunoSEQ multiplex PCR; TCRdb keeps in-frame clones, though not all of them. This sample yields fewer than 180,000 clones, of which 90% to 95% are seen a single time; roughly 1.3% belongs to the top ten. General study findings and limits: Baseline seropositivity occurred in only six AZD1222 recipients.

V shed 3 bases and J shed 2 bases, with 13 bases lying between them. Germline V lookup: CDR1 SGHTA, CDR2 FQGTGA. The CDR3 has 15 residues. The sequencing used peripheral blood, collected on day 0 of AZD1222 vaccination. The sequence came from an adult in good health. This chain links TRBV7-3 with TRBJ1-1; D gene unclear. The CDR3 nucleotides read TGTGCCAGCAGCTTGCTTGGGTCCTCAAACACTGAAGCTTTCTTT. Translating it yields CASSLLGSSNTEAFF.